This T cell receptor beta chain is drawn from a study of cytomegalovirus exposure and HLA in healthy donors. Study-wide points: The authors later linked a missense DCLRE1C variant to TCR beta V- and J-gene trimming. Further analysis, carried out later, found HLA-associated TCR beta chains more clonally expanded than equally common other chains. Indistinguishable V segments, including TRBV6-2 and TRBV6-3, were excluded.

In its sample, this clone was seen once. Its antigen remains unknown. A multiplex PCR was run with 60 Vbeta primers and 13 Jbeta primers. Per the original data handling: Around 9.9 million shared chains were among the about 80 million unique TCR beta chains that a later analysis counted. Assay: immunoSEQ multiplex PCR; the TCRdb copy retains only in-frame clones and omits some. The V and J calls and clone size come from that table; D and trimming were worked out from the DNA. The data show some 130,000 clones, 70% to 85% seen once. CDR1 is SGHDT, CDR2 YYEEEE, per germline. This CDR3 spans 17 amino acids. V gave up 4 bases and J gave up 7 bases, with 26 bases separating them.

Sequences were obtained from PBMCs. V gene TRBV5-6 combines with J gene TRBJ1-2, with a tentative D call TRBD1 (6 bases). The origin of this receptor is a woman aged 60-75 years in good health and CMV-seropositive. This CDR3 reads CASSLGRSRGGMSGYTF. The DNA of the CDR3 is TGTGCCAGCAGCCTGGGGAGGTCCAGGGGTGGGATGAGTGGCTACACCTTC.